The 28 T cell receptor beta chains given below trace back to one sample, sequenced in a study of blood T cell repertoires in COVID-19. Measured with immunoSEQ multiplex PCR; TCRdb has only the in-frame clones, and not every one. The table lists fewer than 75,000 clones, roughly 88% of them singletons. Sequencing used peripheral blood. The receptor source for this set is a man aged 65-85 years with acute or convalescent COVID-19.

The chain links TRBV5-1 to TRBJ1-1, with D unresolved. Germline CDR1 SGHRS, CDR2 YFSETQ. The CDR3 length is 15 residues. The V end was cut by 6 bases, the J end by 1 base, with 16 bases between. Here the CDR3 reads CASKTRALQNTEAFF. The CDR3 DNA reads TGCGCCAGCAAGACGAGGGCCCTTCAGAACACTGAAGCTTTCTTT. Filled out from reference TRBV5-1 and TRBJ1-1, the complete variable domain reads KAGVTQTPRYLIKTRGQQVTLSCSPISGHRSVSWYQQTPGQGLQFLFEYFSETQRNKGNFPGRFSGRQFSNSRSEMNVSTLELGDSALYLCASKTRALQNTEAFFGQGTRLTVV.

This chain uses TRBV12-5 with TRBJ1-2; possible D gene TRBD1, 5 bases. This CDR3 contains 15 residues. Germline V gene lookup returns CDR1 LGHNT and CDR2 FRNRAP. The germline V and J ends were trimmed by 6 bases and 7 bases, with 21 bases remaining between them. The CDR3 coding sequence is TGTGCTAGTGGCCAGGTTGGAGGGGCGGTAGGTGGCTACACCTTC. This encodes CASGQVGGAVGGYTF.

The CDR3 DNA is TGTGCCAGCAGTATAATCCTTACGAACACCGGGGAGCTGTTTTTT. Its protein product is CASSIILTNTGELFF. This rearrangement joins TRBV5-5 to TRBJ2-2; D gene unclear. The CDR3 is made up of 15 amino acids. Trimming shortened V by 5 bases and J by 0 bases, and 11 bases separated the two germline ends. CDR1 SGHKS and CDR2 YYEKEE come from the germline V gene (reference sequence).

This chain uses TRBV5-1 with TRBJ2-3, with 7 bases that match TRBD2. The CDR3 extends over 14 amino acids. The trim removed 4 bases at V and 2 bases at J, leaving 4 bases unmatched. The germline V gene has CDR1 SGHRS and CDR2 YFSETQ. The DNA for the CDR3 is TGCGCCAGCAGCGTCGGGGGGAACACAGATACGCAGTATTTT. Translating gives CASSVGGNTDTQYF.

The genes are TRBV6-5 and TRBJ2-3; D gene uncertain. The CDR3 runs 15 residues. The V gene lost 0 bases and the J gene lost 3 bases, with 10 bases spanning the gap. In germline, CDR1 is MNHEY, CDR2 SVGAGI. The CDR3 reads CASSYSSGWTDTQYF. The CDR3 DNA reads TGTGCCAGCAGTTACTCGAGTGGTTGGACAGATACGCAGTATTTT.

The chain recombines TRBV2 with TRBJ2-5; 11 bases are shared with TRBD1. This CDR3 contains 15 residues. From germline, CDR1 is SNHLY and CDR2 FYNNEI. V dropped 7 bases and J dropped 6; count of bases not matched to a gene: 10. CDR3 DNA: TGTGCCAGCATGAACTTGGACAGGGGGCTGAAGACCCAGTACTTC. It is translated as CASMNLDRGLKTQYF.

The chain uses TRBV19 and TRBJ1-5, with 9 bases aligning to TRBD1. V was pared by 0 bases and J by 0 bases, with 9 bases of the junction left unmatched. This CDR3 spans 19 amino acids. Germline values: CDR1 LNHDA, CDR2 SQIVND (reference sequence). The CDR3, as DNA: TGTGCCAGTAGTATAGACTTGGGACAGGGCAGTTATAGCAATCAGCCCCAGCATTTT. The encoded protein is CASSIDLGQGSYSNQPQHF. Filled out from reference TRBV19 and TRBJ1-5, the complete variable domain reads DGGITQSPKYLFRKEGQNVTLSCEQNLNHDAMYWYRQDPGQGLRLIYYSQIVNDFQKGDIAEGYSVSREKKESFPLTVTSAQKNPTAFYLCASSIDLGQGSYSNQPQHFGDGTRLSIL.

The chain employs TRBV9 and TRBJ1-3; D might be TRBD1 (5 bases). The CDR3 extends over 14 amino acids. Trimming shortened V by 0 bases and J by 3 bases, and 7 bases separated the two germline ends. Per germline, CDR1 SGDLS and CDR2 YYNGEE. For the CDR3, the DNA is TGTGCCAGCAGCGTAGCAGGGCTTGGAAACACCATATATTTT. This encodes CASSVAGLGNTIYF.

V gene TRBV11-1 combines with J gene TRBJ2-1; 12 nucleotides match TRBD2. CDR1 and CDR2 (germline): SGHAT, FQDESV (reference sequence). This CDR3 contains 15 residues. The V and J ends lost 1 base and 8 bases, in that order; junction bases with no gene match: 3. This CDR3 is CASSLELAGGHEQFF. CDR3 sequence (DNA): TGTGCCAGCAGCTTAGAACTAGCGGGGGGACATGAGCAGTTCTTC.

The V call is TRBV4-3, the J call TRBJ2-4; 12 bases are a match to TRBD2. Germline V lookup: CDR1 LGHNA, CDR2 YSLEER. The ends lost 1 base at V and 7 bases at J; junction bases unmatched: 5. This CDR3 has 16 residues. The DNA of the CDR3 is TGCGCCAGCAGCCAAGTGCTAGCGGGGGGGCAGAACATTCAGTACTTC. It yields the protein CASSQVLAGGQNIQYF.

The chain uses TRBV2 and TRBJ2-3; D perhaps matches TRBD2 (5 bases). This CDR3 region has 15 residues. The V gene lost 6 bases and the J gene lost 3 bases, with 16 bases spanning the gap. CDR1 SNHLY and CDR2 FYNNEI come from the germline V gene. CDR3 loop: CASRIRDTGTDTQYF. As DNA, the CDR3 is TGTGCCAGCAGAATCCGGGATACGGGTACAGATACGCAGTATTTT.

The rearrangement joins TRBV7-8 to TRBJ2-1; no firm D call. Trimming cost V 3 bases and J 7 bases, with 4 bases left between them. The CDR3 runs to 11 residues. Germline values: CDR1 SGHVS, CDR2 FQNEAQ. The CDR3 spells CASSFSNEQFF. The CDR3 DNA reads TGTGCCAGCAGCTTCTCGAATGAGCAGTTCTTC.

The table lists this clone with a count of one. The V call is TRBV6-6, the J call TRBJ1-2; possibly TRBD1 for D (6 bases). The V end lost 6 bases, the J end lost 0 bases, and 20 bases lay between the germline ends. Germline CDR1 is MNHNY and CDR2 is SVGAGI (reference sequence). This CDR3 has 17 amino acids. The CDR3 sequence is CASSRTGRGRANYGYTF. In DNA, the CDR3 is TGTGCCAGCAGCCGAACGGGCAGGGGTCGGGCTAACTATGGCTACACCTTC.

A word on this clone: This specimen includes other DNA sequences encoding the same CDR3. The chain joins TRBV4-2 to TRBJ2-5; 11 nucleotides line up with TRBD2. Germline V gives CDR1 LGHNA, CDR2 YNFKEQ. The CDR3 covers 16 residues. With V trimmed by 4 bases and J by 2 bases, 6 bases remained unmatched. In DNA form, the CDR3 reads TGTGCCAGCAGCCGTGGGACTAGCGGTTTTCAAGAGACCCAGTACTTC. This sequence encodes CASSRGTSGFQETQYF.

CDR3 sequence reads: CASSNAAGLKTQYF. CDR3 sequence (DNA): TGCGCCAGCAGTAACGCGGCGGGCTTAAAGACCCAGTACTTC. The V call is TRBV5-1, the J call TRBJ2-5, with D possibly being TRBD2 (5 bases). Germline CDR1 reads SGHRS; CDR2 reads YFSETQ. This CDR3 comprises 14 residues. Trimming removed 5 bases at V and 6 bases at J, with 17 bases between.

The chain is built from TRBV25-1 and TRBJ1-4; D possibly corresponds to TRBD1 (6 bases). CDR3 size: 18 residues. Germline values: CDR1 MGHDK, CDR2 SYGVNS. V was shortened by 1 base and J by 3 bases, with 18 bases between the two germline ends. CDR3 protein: CASSESGFGGGSNEKLFF. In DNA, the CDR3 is TGTGCCAGCAGTGAATCGGGTTTCGGCGGGGGCTCTAATGAAAAACTGTTTTTT.

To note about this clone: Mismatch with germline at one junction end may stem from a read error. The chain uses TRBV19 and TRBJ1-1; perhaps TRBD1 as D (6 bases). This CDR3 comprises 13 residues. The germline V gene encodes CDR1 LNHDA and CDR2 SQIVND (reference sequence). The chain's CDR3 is CATRDTGNAEAFF. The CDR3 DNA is TGTGCCACCCGGGACACGGGGAACGCTGAAGCTTTCTTT.

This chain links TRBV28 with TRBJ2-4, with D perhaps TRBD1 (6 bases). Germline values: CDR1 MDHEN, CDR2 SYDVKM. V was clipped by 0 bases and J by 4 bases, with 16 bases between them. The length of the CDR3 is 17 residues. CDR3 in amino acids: CASSLWGQGSAKNIQYF. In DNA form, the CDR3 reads TGTGCCAGCAGTTTATGGGGGCAGGGGAGTGCTAAAAACATTCAGTACTTC.

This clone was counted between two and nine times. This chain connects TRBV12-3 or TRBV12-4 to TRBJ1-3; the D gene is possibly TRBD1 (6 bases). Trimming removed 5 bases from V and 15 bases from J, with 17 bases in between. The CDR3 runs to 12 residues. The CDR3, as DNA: TGTGCCAGCAGTACACAGGGTCCTTGGGAATATTTT. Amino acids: CASSTQGPWEYF.

This CDR3 reads CSAGARRTQHF. The DNA of the CDR3 is TGCAGTGCGGGAGCCAGGCGCACCCAGCATTTT. V usage is TRBV20-1 and J usage is TRBJ1-5; D unresolved. CDR1 is DFQATT, CDR2 SNEGSKA, per germline (reference sequence). The ends were cut back, 6 bases at V and 11 bases at J, with 14 bases in the middle. CDR3 length equals 11 residues.

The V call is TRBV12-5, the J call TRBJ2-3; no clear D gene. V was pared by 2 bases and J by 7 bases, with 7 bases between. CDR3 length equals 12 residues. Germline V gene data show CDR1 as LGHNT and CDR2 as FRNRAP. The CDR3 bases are TGTGCTAGTGGTTTGCCCCCCAATACGCAGTATTTT. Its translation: CASGLPPNTQYF.

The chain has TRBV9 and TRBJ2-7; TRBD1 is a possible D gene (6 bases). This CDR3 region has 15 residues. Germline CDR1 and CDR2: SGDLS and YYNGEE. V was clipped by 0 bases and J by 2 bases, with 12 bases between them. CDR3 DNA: TGTGCCAGCAGCGTAGGATGGACAGAGACCTACGAGCAGTACTTC. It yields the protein CASSVGWTETYEQYF.

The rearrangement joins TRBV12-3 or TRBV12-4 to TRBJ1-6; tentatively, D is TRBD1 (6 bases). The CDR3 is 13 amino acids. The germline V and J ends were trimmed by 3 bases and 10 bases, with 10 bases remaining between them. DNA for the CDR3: TGTGCCAGCAGTTTGCAGGGGAACTCACCCCTCCACTTT. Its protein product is CASSLQGNSPLHF.

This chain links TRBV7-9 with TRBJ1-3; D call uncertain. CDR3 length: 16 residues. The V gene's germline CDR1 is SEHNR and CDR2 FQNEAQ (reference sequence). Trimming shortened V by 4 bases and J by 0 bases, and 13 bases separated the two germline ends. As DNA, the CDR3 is TGTGCCAGCAGCTCGCGGAGCGAAAGCTCTGGAAACACCATATATTTT. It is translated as CASSSRSESSGNTIYF. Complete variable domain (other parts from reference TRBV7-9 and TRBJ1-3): DTGVSQNPRHKITKRGQNVTFRCDPISEHNRLYWYRQTLGQGPEFLTYFQNEAQLEKSRLLSDRFSAERPKGSFSTLEIQRTEQGDSAMYLCASSSRSESSGNTIYFGEGSWLTVV.

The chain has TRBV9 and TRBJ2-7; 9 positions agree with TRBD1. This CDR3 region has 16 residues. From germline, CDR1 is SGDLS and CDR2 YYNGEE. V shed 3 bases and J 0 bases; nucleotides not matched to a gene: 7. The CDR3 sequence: CASSDPSQGASYEQYF. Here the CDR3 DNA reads TGTGCCAGCAGCGACCCCTCACAGGGGGCCTCCTACGAGCAGTACTTC.

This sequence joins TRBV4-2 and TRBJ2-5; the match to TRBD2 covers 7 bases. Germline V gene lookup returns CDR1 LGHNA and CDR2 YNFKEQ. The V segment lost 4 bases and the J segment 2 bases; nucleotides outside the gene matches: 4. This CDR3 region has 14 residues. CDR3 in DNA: TGTGCCAGCAGCCCGGGACTACGACAAGAGACCCAGTACTTC. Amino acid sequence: CASSPGLRQETQYF.

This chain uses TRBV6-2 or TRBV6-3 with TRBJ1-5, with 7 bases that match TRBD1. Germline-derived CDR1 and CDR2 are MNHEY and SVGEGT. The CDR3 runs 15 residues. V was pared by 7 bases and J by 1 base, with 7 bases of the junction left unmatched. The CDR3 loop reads CASNPEDRSNQPQHF. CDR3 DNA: TGTGCCAGCAACCCGGAGGACAGGAGCAATCAGCCCCAGCATTTT.

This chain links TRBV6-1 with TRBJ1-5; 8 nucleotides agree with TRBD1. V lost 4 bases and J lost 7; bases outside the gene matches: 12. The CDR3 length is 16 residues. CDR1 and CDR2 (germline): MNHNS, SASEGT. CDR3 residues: CASSGLDRGTGQPQHF. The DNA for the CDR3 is TGTGCCAGCAGTGGACTAGACAGGGGAACAGGGCAGCCCCAGCATTTT.